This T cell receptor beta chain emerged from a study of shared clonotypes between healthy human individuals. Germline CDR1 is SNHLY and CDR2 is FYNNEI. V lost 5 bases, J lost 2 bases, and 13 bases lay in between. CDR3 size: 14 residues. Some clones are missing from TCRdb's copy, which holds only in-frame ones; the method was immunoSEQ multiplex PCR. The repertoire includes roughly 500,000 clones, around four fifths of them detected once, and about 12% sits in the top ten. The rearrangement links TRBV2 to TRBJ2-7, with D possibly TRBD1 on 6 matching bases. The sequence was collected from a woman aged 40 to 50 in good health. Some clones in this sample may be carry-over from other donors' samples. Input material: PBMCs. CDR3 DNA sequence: TGTGCCAGCAGTACACGGACAGAGCCCTACGAGCAGTACTTC. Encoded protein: CASSTRTEPYEQYF.